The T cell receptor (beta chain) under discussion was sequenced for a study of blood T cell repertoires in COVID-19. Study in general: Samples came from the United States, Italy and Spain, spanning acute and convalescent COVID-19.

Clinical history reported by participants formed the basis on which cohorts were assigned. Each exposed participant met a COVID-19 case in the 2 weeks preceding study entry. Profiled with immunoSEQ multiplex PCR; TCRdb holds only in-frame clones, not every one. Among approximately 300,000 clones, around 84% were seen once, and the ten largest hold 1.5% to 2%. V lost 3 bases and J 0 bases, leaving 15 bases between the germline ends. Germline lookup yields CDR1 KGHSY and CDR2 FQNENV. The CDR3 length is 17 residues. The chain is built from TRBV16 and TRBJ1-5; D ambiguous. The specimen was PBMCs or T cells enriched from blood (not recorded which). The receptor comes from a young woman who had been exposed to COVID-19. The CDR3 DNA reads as TGTGCCAGCAGCCAGGCGGGAAGAAGCTATAGCAATCAGCCCCAGCATTTT. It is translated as CASSQAGRSYSNQPQHF.